These T cell receptor beta chains were read from a single sample in a study of blood T cell repertoires in COVID-19. Method: immunoSEQ multiplex PCR; TCRdb's copy keeps in-frame clones and lacks some. This table holds roughly 300,000 clones, 90% found once. The material sequenced was peripheral blood. The receptors originated from a woman in her thirties with COVID-19, enrolled during active disease. CDR3s include the opening cysteine and the closing phenylalanine or tryptophan. The D gene is left open where the match is weak.

>-|TRBV15|TRBJ2-7
TGTGCCACCAGCAGGGATTTGACAGGTCTCGGCGAGCAGTACTTC
CATSRDLTGLGEQYF
>-|TRBV5-1|TRBJ1-6
TGCGCCAGCAGCTTAAATTCCTACAGGGATTCACCCCTCCACTTT
CASSLNSYRDSPLHF
>-|TRBV10-3|TRBJ2-6
TGTGCCATCAGTGGGGGGGTAGTGGAAGGGAGTTCTGGGGCCAACGTCCTGACTTTC
CAISGGVVEGSSGANVLTF
>TRBD1|TRBV29-1|TRBJ1-2
TGCAGCGTGACAGGGACTAACTATGGCTACACCTTC
CSVTGTNYGYTF
>TRBD2|TRBV5-1|TRBJ2-5
TGCGCCAGCAGGCCTGGACCGACTAGCGGGATGAAGACCCAGTACTTC
CASRPGPTSGMKTQYF
>-|TRBV10-3|TRBJ1-1
TGTGCCATCAGTGAGAGAGGGTCAGTTGGCGACACTGAAGCTTTCTTT
CAISERGSVGDTEAFF
>-|TRBV5-6|TRBJ1-1
TGTGCCAGCAGCTTGATCGACAGGAGAAAAGCTTTCTTT
CASSLIDRRKAFF
>-|TRBV5-1|TRBJ2-1
TGCGCCAGCAGCCAGGGGACCGACAATGAGCAGTTCTTC
CASSQGTDNEQFF
>-|TRBV18|TRBJ1-2
TGTGCCAGCTCTCCAGACGGGAGGTATGGCTACACCTTC
CASSPDGRYGYTF
>-|TRBV15|TRBJ2-3
TGTGCCACCAGCAGAAAGGACACCCGCACAGATACGCAGTATTTT
CATSRKDTRTDTQYF
>-|TRBV5-1|TRBJ2-7
TGCGCCAGCAGCTTGGTGGTAGCGCCCCACGGCGAGCAGTACTTC
CASSLVVAPHGEQYF
>-|TRBV7-9|TRBJ2-1
TGTGCCAGCAGCCCCCAGGGGCCTTACAATGAGCAGTTCTTC
CASSPQGPYNEQFF
>TRBD2|TRBV19|TRBJ2-1
TGTGCCAGTAGTATAGATCAGGCTAGCGGGAGGAATGAGCAGTTCTTC
CASSIDQASGRNEQFF
>TRBD2|TRBV3-1/TRBV3-2|TRBJ2-7
TGTGCCAGCAGCCAAGAACTAGCGGTCCACGAGCAGTACTTC
CASSQELAVHEQYF
>-|TRBV10-3|TRBJ1-3
TGTGCCATCAGTGACCCCGGGGTTTATGGAAACACCATATATTTT
CAISDPGVYGNTIYF